This T cell receptor beta chain originates from a study of Ad26.COV2.S vaccination and SARS-CoV-2 variants. Study findings and constraints: For non-spike TCRs, breadth in vaccine recipients resembled that in placebo recipients.

This sample's treatment: some 19 received Ad26.COV2.S at low or high dose, single or two shots; roughly 5 received placebo; per-sample allocation not given. Day 63 following the first vaccine or placebo injection was when the samples were taken. Donor was an adult aged 18-55 years in Boston. As its vector, the vaccine had Ad26, which expressed Wuhan-strain SARS-CoV-2 spike. Profiling relied on immunoSEQ multiplex PCR, and the TCRdb table lists in-frame clones only, not all of them. The sample contains about 400,000 clones, around 92% of which appear only once. As concerns this clone: Its antigen remains unidentified.

This CDR3 spans 13 amino acids. Trimming removed 1 base at V and 4 bases at J, with 7 bases between. This sample comprised peripheral blood, obtained in a trial of Ad26.COV2.S vaccine versus placebo. The rearrangement uses TRBV12-3 or TRBV12-4 and TRBJ2-5, with D uncertain. This clonotype was sampled from a person aged 18-65 years who received the Ad26.COV2.S COVID-19 vaccine or a placebo. In nucleotides, the CDR3 is TGTGCCAGCAGTTTAGGACGGCGAGAGACCCAGTACTTC. Translation gives CASSLGRRETQYF.